This T cell receptor (beta chain) was identified in a study of blood T cells in healthy people across ages. In the study overall: With template switching, about one barcoded beta molecule was captured per two T cells.

The germline V gene encodes CDR1 MDHEN and CDR2 SYDVKM. This CDR3 spans 12 amino acids. Trimming shortened V by 7 bases and J by 7 bases, and 13 bases separated the two germline ends. Using a J-beta primer mix together with a sample-barcoded 5' primer, a second PCR was run for roughly 6 to 11 cycles. Each cDNA was tagged by a template-switch adaptor containing 12 random nucleotides. MiXCR, applied by TCRdb to the 5' RACE reads, yields one record per CDR3 protein. The table lists over 300,000 distinct CDR3 sequences, 52% of them singletons. This clonotype appeared once. The antigen remains undetermined. Points from the study as a whole: Both higher diversity and more naive CD4+ cells marked long-lived donors when set against aged donors.

It was roughly 10 milliliters of peripheral blood that were drawn from each donor. The chain employs TRBV28 and TRBJ2-5, with unresolved D. The sequenced material came from blood. This receptor was taken from a man aged 60 to 75 in good health. CDR3 sequence (DNA): TGTGCCAGCACCCCCTCTCCGGGGACCCAGTACTTC. It translates to CASTPSPGTQYF.